The 30 T cell receptor beta chains presented below share a single source sample, sequenced in a study of blood T cell repertoires in COVID-19. Generated by immunoSEQ multiplex PCR, the TCRdb table keeps only in-frame clones and is missing some. The sample lists 68,000 or so clones, roughly three quarters occurring once. Sequences were obtained from peripheral blood. The receptors stem from a woman aged 50 to 60 with acute or convalescent COVID-19.

This chain uses TRBV21-1 with TRBJ1-1; TRBD1 is taken as the D call from the table, unchecked against the DNA. TRBV21-1 is a recognized pseudogene. The CDR3 runs 16 residues. CDR3 sequence (DNA): TGTGCCAGCAGCAAGGTCGGCAGGGTGGTGAACACTGAAGCTTTCTTT. Protein: CASSKVGRVVNTEAFF.

This chain links TRBV6-2 or TRBV6-3 with TRBJ2-5; D is unclear. From germline, CDR1 is MNHEY and CDR2 SVGEGT. This CDR3 region has 15 residues. Between the trimmed V and J ends, which lost 2 bases and 2 bases, there was a span of 12 bases. This CDR3 reads CASSYGLRNQETQYF. The CDR3 nucleotides are TGTGCCAGCAGTTACGGGCTCAGGAATCAAGAGACCCAGTACTTC.

The gene calls are TRBV18 and TRBJ2-1; weak D call: TRBD2 (5 bases). Between the trimmed V and J ends, which lost 6 bases and 0 bases, there was a span of 9 bases. This CDR3 region has 14 residues. The germline V gene has CDR1 KGHSH and CDR2 LQKENI. CDR3 nucleotides: TGTGCCAGCTCGCCAACTAGCTCCTACAATGAGCAGTTCTTC. Protein product: CASSPTSSYNEQFF.

This clone showed up just a few times. V and J are TRBV6-6 and TRBJ2-2; 9 bases map to TRBD2. The V segment lost 7 bases and the J segment 5 bases; nucleotides outside the gene matches: 8. CDR1 is MNHNY, CDR2 SVGAGI, per germline (reference sequence). The CDR3 runs to 15 residues. The CDR3 loop is CASNLGLATTGELFF. The CDR3 coding sequence is TGTGCCAGCAACCTGGGACTAGCAACAACCGGGGAGCTGTTTTTT.

The rearrangement joins TRBV3-1 (or the pseudogene TRBV3-2) to TRBJ1-4; D gene unclear. With 3 bases removed from V and 10 bases from J, the gap between germline ends came to 12 bases. The CDR3 length is 13 residues. CDR1 and CDR2 from the germline V gene are LGHDT and YNNKEL (reference sequence). DNA of the CDR3: TGTGCCAGCAGCCATGAGGGCCATGGAAAACTGTTTTTT. Translated, it gives CASSHEGHGKLFF.

The chain uses TRBV6-5 and TRBJ2-2, with TRBD2 identical over 10 bases. V was pared by 6 bases and J by 7 bases, with 8 bases of the junction left unmatched. This CDR3 is built from 15 residues. CDR1 and CDR2 from the germline V gene are MNHEY and SVGAGI. Written as DNA, the CDR3 is TGTGCCAGCAGAAGCGGGAGGGCCGAGGGCGGGGAGCTGTTTTTT. Amino acids: CASRSGRAEGGELFF.

The chain carries TRBV4-2 and TRBJ1-2, with 12 nucleotides matching TRBD1. With V trimmed by 3 bases and J by 4 bases, 6 bases remained unmatched. The germline V gene has CDR1 LGHNA and CDR2 YNFKEQ. This CDR3 is built from 16 residues. The CDR3 region is CASSQGTGGDGYGYTF. The CDR3 DNA follows: TGTGCCAGCAGCCAGGGGACAGGGGGCGACGGCTATGGCTACACCTTC.

The chain has TRBV29-1 and TRBJ1-1; D gene uncertain. Germline values: CDR1 SQVTM, CDR2 ANQGSEA. The ends were cut back, 4 bases at V and 7 bases at J, with 7 bases in the middle. There are 10 residues in the CDR3. The CDR3 DNA is TGCAGCGTTGTTAGAGTTGAAGCTTTCTTT. This sequence encodes CSVVRVEAFF.

This clone was found a few times. The chain has TRBV4-1 and TRBJ1-2; D may be TRBD1 (5 bases). Germline V CDR1 and CDR2: MGHRA, YSYEKL. The CDR3 loop spans 16 amino acids. Trimming shortened V by 0 bases and J by 6 bases, and 17 bases separated the two germline ends. DNA of the CDR3: TGCGCCAGCAGCCAAGATCGTGCCGGGGCGGGGGATGGCTACACCTTC. Translation gives CASSQDRAGAGDGYTF.

V is TRBV24-1 and J is TRBJ1-2, with D possibly being TRBD1 (5 bases). V lost 2 bases and J lost 5, with 5 bases in between. This CDR3 comprises 12 residues. From germline, CDR1 is KGHDR and CDR2 SFDVKD. In DNA, the CDR3 is TGTGCCACCAGTGATTCAGGGTATGGCTACACCTTC. Protein sequence: CATSDSGYGYTF.

V and J are TRBV5-1 and TRBJ2-1; D is ambiguous. The CDR3 is 14 amino acids. V was clipped by 0 bases and J by 7 bases, with 11 bases between them. Germline CDR1 SGHRS, CDR2 YFSETQ. CDR3 DNA: TGCGCCAGCAGCTTGGGTCCCGGGTCGAATGAGCAGTTCTTC. It translates to CASSLGPGSNEQFF.

This clone is deemed medium-sized. The chain couples TRBV4-2 to TRBJ2-1, with 13 bases aligning to TRBD2. Germline V gives CDR1 LGHNA, CDR2 YNFKEQ. This CDR3 comprises 16 residues. V lost 0 bases to trimming and J lost 5 bases; unmatched junction nucleotides: 1. CDR3 region: CASSQEGTSGNNEQFF. The CDR3 DNA follows: TGTGCCAGCAGCCAAGAGGGGACTAGCGGGAACAATGAGCAGTTCTTC.

This clone was counted only a few times. This sequence joins TRBV7-9 and TRBJ2-7; D gene ambiguous. The ends were cut back, 2 bases at V and 2 bases at J, with 7 bases in the middle. The CDR3 contains 13 residues. The germline gives CDR1 SEHNR, CDR2 FQNEAQ (reference sequence). For the CDR3, the DNA is TGTGCCAGCAGCTTAACAGTTACCTACGAGCAGTACTTC. This gives the protein CASSLTVTYEQYF. Full variable domain (missing parts from reference TRBV7-9 and TRBJ2-7): DTGVSQNPRHKITKRGQNVTFRCDPISEHNRLYWYRQTLGQGPEFLTYFQNEAQLEKSRLLSDRFSAERPKGSFSTLEIQRTEQGDSAMYLCASSLTVTYEQYFGPGTRLTVT.

The chain couples TRBV4-2 to TRBJ2-1; no clear D. This CDR3 has 15 residues. The V gene's germline CDR1 is LGHNA and CDR2 YNFKEQ. Trimming removed 0 bases from V and 0 bases from J, with 6 bases in between. CDR3 DNA sequence: TGTGCCAGCAGCCAAGACCAGGTCTCCTACAATGAGCAGTTCTTC. It specifies CASSQDQVSYNEQFF.

The chain couples TRBV14 to TRBJ2-5, with 7 nucleotides matching TRBD1. V shed 4 bases and J 4 bases; nucleotides not matched to a gene: 0. The CDR3 consists of 12 residues. Germline assignment: CDR1 SGHDN and CDR2 FVKESK. The CDR3 loop reads CASSRQGETQYF. The CDR3 DNA reads as TGTGCCAGCAGCCGACAGGGAGAGACCCAGTACTTC.

The genes are TRBV6-2 or TRBV6-3 and TRBJ2-5; 9 nucleotides match TRBD2. Trimming at V came to 6 bases and at J to 4 bases, leaving 15 bases not matched to a gene. Germline loops: CDR1 MNHEY, CDR2 SVGEGT. The length of the CDR3 is 17 residues. CDR3 nucleotides: TGTGCCAGCAGCCTAGCATTGGGCGGGGGGGCCAGAGAGACCCAGTACTTC. Protein product: CASSLALGGGARETQYF.

V usage is TRBV28 and J usage is TRBJ2-1; 10 bases line up with TRBD1. Germline loops: CDR1 MDHEN, CDR2 SYDVKM. The CDR3 runs 16 residues. V dropped 5 bases and J dropped 2; count of bases not matched to a gene: 6. DNA of the CDR3: TGTGCCAGCAGTCAGCCGGGACAGGGGACCTACAATGAGCAGTTCTTC. Translating it yields CASSQPGQGTYNEQFF.

CDR3 DNA: TGTGCCAGCAGCCGTCAGGGTAGCGGGGAGCTGTTTTTT. It codes for CASSRQGSGELFF. This chain connects TRBV6-2 or TRBV6-3 to TRBJ2-2, with D maybe TRBD1 (5 bases). The ends were cut back, 6 bases at V and 7 bases at J, with 12 bases in the middle. CDR3 size: 13 residues. The germline V gene encodes CDR1 MNHEY and CDR2 SVGEGT.

This clone was observed a few times. The same CDR3 can be traced to other DNA sequences in this sample. V usage is TRBV6-5 and J usage is TRBJ2-6; possibly TRBD1 for D (5 bases). This CDR3 region has 14 residues. Trimming took off 5 bases at V and 2 bases at J, with 7 bases between the two ends. Germline values: CDR1 MNHEY, CDR2 SVGAGI. The DNA of the CDR3 is TGTGCCAGCAGTAGGACACCTGGGGCCAACGTCCTGACTTTC. Translating it yields CASSRTPGANVLTF.

This chain links TRBV5-1 with TRBJ1-6, with TRBD1 matching over 7 bases. Germline-derived CDR1 and CDR2 are SGHRS and YFSETQ. With 4 bases clipped from V and 7 bases from J, the junction kept 5 bases outside the gene matches. The CDR3 contains 14 residues. As DNA, the CDR3 is TGCGCCAGCAGCCCCGGGACAGAGAATTCACCCCTCCACTTT. Its protein product is CASSPGTENSPLHF.

The chain carries TRBV7-8 and TRBJ1-4, with TRBD1 as a possible D gene (6 bases). The CDR3 runs to 15 residues. Germline CDR1 is SGHVS and CDR2 is FQNEAQ. The germline V and J ends were trimmed by 2 bases and 7 bases, with 14 bases remaining between them. This chain's CDR3 is CASSLQGNVGEKLFF. The CDR3 nucleotides read TGTGCCAGCAGCTTACAGGGGAATGTAGGTGAAAAACTGTTTTTT.

This chain joins TRBV11-2 and TRBJ1-1, with TRBD1 matching over 8 bases. The germline V gene has CDR1 SGHAT and CDR2 FQNNGV. The CDR3 covers 14 residues. V lost 5 bases and J lost 5; bases outside the gene matches: 7. CDR3 loop: CASSPQGVATEAFF. DNA for the CDR3: TGTGCCAGCAGCCCACAGGGGGTAGCTACTGAAGCTTTCTTT.

The V and J genes are TRBV27 and TRBJ2-3, with TRBD2 matching 7 bases. V trimming: 1 base; J trimming: 1 base; junction bases outside the gene matches: 2. The CDR3 runs to 15 residues. Germline V CDR1 and CDR2: MNHEY, SMNVEV (reference sequence). DNA for the CDR3: TGTGCCAGCAGTTTATTGGCGGGGGGCACAGATACGCAGTATTTT. Translation gives CASSLLAGGTDTQYF.

The sample holds a few counts of this clone. The chain carries TRBV9 and TRBJ2-7, with D maybe TRBD2 (5 bases). CDR1 and CDR2 (germline): SGDLS, YYNGEE. Trimming took 4 bases from V and 0 from J, leaving 8 bases between them. This CDR3 has 13 residues. CDR3 region: CASSSGSSYEQYF. The CDR3 DNA reads TGTGCCAGCAGCAGCGGCAGCTCCTACGAGCAGTACTTC.

The V and J genes are TRBV6-5 and TRBJ1-1; D not resolved. In germline, CDR1 is MNHEY, CDR2 SVGAGI. This CDR3 spans 13 amino acids. V was cut by 0 bases and J by 5 bases, with 7 bases left in between. The CDR3 DNA sequence: TGTGCCAGCAGTTACTCAGCCCGGACTGAAGCTTTCTTT. Protein: CASSYSARTEAFF.

V usage is TRBV7-3 and J usage is TRBJ2-3, with D perhaps TRBD2 (5 bases). Looked up from germline, CDR1 is SGHTA and CDR2 is FQGTGA. The CDR3 consists of 12 residues. V lost 4 bases and J 6 bases, leaving 8 bases between the germline ends. The DNA of the CDR3 is TGTGCCAGCAGCTCAGGACTTGATACGCAGTATTTT. This codes for CASSSGLDTQYF. The full variable domain, its missing parts supplied by reference TRBV7-3 and TRBJ2-3, is GAGVSQTPSNKVTEKGKYVELRCDPISGHTALYWYRQSLGQGPEFLIYFQGTGAADDSGLPNDRFFAVRPEGSVSTLKIQRTERGDSAVYLCASSSGLDTQYFGPGTRLTVL.

The CDR3 loop reads CASSEGGGTEAFF. The CDR3 DNA is TGTGCCAGCAGTGAAGGGGGCGGCACTGAAGCTTTCTTT. The V gene is TRBV6-1, the J gene TRBJ1-1; maybe TRBD1 (5 bases). Per the germline V gene, CDR1 is MNHNS and CDR2 is SASEGT. The CDR3 has 13 amino acids. V lost 1 base, J lost 4 bases, and 7 bases lay in between.

The chain has TRBV6-2 or TRBV6-3 and TRBJ2-1, with a weak D call TRBD2 (6 bases). The CDR3 consists of 16 residues. The V gene's germline CDR1 is MNHEY and CDR2 SVGEGT. The ends were cut back, 5 bases at V and 0 bases at J, with 14 bases in the middle. The CDR3 spells CASSPFGTHSYNEQFF. As DNA, the CDR3 is TGTGCCAGCAGTCCGTTCGGGACTCACTCCTACAATGAGCAGTTCTTC.

The V call is TRBV29-1, the J call TRBJ2-5, with TRBD1 matching 7 bases. J lost 2 bases, V lost 6 bases, and 9 bases had no gene match. CDR1 is SQVTM and CDR2 is ANQGSEA in the germline V gene. This CDR3 comprises 14 residues. In DNA, the CDR3 is TGCAGCGTAGAGAACAGGGGTGGGCAAGAGACCCAGTACTTC. It specifies CSVENRGGQETQYF.

The chain combines TRBV29-1 with TRBJ2-7, with a possible D match to TRBD2 (5 bases). The CDR3 has 12 residues. V was clipped by 6 bases and J by 0 bases, with 9 bases between them. Germline V lookup: CDR1 SQVTM, CDR2 ANQGSEA. CDR3 amino acids: CSVTGNSYEQYF. The CDR3 DNA follows: TGCAGCGTCACCGGGAACTCCTACGAGCAGTACTTC.